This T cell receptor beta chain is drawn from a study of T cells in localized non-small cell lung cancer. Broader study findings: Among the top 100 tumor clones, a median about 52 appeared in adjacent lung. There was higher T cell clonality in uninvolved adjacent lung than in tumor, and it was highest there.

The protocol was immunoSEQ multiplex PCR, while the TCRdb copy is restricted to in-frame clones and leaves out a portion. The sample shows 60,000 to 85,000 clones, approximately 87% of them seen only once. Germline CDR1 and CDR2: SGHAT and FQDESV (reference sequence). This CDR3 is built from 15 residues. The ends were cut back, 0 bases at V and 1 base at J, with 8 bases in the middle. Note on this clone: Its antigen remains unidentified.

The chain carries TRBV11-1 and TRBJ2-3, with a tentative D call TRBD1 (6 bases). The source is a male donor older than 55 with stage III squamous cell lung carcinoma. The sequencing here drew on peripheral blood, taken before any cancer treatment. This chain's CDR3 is CASSLAHRGTDTQYF. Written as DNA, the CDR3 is TGTGCCAGCAGCTTAGCGCACAGGGGCACAGATACGCAGTATTTT.